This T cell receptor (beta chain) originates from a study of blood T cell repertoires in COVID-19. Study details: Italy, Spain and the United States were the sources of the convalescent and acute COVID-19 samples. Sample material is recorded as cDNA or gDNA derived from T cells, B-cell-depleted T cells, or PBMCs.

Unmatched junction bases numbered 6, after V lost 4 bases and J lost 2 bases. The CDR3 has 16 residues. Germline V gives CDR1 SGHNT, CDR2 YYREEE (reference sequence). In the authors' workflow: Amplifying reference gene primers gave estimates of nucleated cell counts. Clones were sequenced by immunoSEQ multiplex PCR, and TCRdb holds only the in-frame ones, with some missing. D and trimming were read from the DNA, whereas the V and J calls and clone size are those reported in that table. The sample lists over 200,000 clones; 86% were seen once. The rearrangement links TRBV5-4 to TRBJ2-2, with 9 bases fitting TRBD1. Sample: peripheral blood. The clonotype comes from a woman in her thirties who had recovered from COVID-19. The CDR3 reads CASSKLQGANTGELFF. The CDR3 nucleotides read TGTGCCAGCAGCAAACTACAGGGGGCAAACACCGGGGAGCTGTTTTTT.